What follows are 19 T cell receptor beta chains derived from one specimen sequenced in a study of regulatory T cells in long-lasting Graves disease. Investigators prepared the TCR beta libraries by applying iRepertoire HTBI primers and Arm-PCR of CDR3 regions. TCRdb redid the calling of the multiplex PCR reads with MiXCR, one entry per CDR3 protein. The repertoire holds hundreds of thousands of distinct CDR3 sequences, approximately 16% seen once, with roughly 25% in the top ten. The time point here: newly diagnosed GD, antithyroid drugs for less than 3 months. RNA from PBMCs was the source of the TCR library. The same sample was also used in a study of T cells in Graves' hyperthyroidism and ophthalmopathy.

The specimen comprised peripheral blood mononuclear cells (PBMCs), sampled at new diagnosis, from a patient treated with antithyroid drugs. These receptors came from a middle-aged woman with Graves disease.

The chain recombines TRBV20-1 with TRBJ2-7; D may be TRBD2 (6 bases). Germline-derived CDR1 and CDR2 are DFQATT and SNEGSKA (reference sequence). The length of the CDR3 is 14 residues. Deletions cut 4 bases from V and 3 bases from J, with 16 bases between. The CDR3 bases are TGCAGTGCTAATCCGAGCGGGCTTATCTACGAGCAGTACTTC. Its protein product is CSANPSGLIYEQYF.

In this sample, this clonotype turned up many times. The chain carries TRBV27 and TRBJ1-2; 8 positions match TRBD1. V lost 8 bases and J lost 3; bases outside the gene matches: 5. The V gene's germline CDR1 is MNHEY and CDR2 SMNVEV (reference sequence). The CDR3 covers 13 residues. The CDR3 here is CASRTGIDYGYTF. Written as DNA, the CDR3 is TGTGCCAGCCGGACAGGGATAGACTATGGCTACACCTTC.

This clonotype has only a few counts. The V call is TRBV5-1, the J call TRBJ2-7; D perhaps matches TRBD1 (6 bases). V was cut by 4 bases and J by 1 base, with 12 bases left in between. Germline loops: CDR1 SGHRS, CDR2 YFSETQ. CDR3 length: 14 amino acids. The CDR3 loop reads CASSVLQGSYEQYF. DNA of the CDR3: TGCGCCAGCAGCGTCCTACAGGGATCCTACGAGCAGTACTTC.

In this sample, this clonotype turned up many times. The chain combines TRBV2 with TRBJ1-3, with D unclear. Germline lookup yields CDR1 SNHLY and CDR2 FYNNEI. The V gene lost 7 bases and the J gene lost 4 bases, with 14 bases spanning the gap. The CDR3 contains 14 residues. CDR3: CASTADSSGNTIYF. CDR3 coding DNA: TGTGCCAGCACGGCCGATAGCTCCGGAAACACCATATATTTT.

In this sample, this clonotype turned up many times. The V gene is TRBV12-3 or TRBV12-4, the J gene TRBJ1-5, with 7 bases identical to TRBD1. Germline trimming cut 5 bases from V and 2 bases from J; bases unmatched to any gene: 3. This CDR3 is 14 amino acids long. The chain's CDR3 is CASSPQGGNQPQHF. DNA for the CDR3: TGTGCCAGCAGTCCTCAGGGGGGCAATCAGCCCCAGCATTTT.

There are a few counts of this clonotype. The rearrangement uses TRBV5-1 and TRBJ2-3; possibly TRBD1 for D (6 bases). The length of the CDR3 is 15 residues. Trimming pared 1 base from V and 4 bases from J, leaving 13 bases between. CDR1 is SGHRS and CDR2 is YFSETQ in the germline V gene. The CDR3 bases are TGCGCCAGCAGCTTGCTAGGGGGTGGCCCAGATACGCAGTATTTT. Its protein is CASSLLGGGPDTQYF.

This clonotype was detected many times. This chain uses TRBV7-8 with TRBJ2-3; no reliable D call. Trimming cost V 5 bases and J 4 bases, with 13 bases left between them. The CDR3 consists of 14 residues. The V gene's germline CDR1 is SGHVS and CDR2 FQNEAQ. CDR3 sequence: CASSRTTGPDTQYF. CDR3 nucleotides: TGTGCCAGCAGCCGCACAACCGGTCCAGATACGCAGTATTTT.

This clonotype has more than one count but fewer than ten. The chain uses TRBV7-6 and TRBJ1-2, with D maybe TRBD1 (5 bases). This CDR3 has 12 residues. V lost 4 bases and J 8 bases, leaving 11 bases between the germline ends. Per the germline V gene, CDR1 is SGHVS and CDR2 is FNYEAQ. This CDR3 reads CASSWGKGGYTF. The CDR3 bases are TGTGCCAGCAGCTGGGGGAAGGGGGGCTACACCTTC.

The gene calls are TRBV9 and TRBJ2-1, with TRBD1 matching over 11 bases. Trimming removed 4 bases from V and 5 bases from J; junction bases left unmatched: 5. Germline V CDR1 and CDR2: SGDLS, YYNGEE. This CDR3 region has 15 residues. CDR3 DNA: TGTGCCAGCAGCCTGGGACAGGGGGTACACAATGAGCAGTTCTTC. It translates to CASSLGQGVHNEQFF.

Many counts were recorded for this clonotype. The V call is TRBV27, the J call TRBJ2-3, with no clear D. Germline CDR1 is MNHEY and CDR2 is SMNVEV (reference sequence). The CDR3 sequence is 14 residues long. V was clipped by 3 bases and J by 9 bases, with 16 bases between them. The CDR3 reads CASSFPDHTNTQYF. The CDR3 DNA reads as TGTGCCAGCAGTTTCCCTGACCATACCAACACGCAGTATTTT.

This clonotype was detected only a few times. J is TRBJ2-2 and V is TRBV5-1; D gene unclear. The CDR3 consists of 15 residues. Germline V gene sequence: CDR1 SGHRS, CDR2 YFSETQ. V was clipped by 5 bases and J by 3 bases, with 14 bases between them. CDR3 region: CASRSGLDDTGELFF. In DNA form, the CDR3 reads TGCGCCAGCAGGTCTGGGTTGGATGACACCGGGGAGCTGTTTTTT.

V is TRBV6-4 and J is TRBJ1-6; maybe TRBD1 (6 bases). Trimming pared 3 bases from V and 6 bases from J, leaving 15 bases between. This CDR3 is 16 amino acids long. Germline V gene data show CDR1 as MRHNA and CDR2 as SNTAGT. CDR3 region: CASSEGPPGANSPLHF. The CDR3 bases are TGTGCCAGCAGTGAAGGGCCTCCAGGGGCTAATTCACCCCTCCACTTT.

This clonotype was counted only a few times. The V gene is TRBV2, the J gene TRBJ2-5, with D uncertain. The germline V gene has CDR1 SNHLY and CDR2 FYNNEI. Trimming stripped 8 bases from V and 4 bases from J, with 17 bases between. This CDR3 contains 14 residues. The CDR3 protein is CASGLGSSGETQYF. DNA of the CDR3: TGTGCCAGCGGCTTAGGAAGCTCCGGAGAGACCCAGTACTTC.

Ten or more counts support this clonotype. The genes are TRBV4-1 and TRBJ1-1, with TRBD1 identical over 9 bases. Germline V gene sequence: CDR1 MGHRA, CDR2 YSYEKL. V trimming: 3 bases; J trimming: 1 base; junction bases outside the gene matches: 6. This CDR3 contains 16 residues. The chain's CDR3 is CASSQTGTGTNTEAFF. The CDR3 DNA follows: TGCGCCAGCAGCCAGACGGGGACAGGGACGAACACTGAAGCTTTCTTT.

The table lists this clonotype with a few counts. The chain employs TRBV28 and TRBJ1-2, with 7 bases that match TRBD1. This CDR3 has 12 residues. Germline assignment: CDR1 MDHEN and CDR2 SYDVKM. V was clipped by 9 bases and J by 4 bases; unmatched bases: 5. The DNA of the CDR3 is TGTGCCAGTGACAGGGAAAGCTATGGCTACACCTTC. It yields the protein CASDRESYGYTF.

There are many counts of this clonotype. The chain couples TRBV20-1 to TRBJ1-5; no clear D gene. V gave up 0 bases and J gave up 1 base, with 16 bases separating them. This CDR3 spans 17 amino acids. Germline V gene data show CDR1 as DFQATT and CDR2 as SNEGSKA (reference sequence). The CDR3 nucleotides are TGCAGTGCTAGAGATCATAAGGGATCTACCAGCAATCAGCCCCAGCATTTT. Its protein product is CSARDHKGSTSNQPQHF.

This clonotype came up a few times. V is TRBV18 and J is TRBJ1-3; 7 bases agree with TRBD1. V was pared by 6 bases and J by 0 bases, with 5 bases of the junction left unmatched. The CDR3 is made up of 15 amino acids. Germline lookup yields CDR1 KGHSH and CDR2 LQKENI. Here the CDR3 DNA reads TGTGCCAGCTCGTCGACAGGGCTCTCTGGAAACACCATATATTTT. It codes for CASSSTGLSGNTIYF.

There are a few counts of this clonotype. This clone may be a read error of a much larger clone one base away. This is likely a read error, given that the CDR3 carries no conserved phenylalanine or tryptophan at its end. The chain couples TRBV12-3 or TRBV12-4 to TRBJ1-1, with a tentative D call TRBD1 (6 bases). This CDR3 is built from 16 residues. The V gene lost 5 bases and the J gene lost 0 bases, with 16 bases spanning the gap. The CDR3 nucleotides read TGTGCCAGCAGTCAGTACAACAGGGCCTTGAACACTGAAGCTTTCCTT. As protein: CASSQYNRALNTEAFL.

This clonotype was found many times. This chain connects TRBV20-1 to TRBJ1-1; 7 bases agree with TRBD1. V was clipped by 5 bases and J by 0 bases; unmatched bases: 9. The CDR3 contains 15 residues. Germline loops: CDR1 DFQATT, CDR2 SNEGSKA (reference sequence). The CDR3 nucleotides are TGCAGTGCTCGAGGGACAGCGCAAATGAACACTGAAGCTTTCTTT. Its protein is CSARGTAQMNTEAFF.